This T cell receptor (beta chain) was identified during a study of beta chain features in type 1 diabetes. Expressed TCRB transcripts were sequenced, since all the RNA that had been isolated was reverse transcribed. Method: immunoSEQ multiplex PCR; TCRdb's copy keeps in-frame clones and lacks some. This table holds 150,000 to 200,000 clones, roughly 9% found once. Study-level findings and limits: In comparison with healthy donors, patients had naive, central memory and Treg TCRB repertoires that appeared more similar. TCRB CDR3 length was moderately but significantly reduced in all four CD4+ subsets of Type 1 diabetes patients.

This clone has just a few counts. The antigen is undetermined. The CDR3 totals 14 residues. Germline V gene sequence: CDR1 KGHSH, CDR2 LQKENI. V lost 2 bases and J lost 2, with 10 bases in between. The chain joins TRBV18 to TRBJ2-7, with D possibly being TRBD1 (5 bases). This clonotype originated in a woman in her thirties with type 1 diabetes. The material sequenced was central memory CD4+ T cells from blood. CDR3 nucleotide sequence: TGTGCCAGCTCACCAGGGGCCGACGCCTACGAGCAGTACTTC. It translates to CASSPGADAYEQYF. Full variable domain (remainder filled in from reference TRBV18 and TRBJ2-7): NAGVMQNPRHLVRRRGQEARLRCSPMKGHSHVYWYRQLPEEGLKFMVYLQKENIIDESGMPKERFSAEFPKEGPSILRIQQVVRGDSAAYFCASSPGADAYEQYFGPGTRLTVT.